This T cell receptor (beta chain) was captured by sequencing in a study of blood T cell repertoires in COVID-19. The wider study: Spain, Italy and the United States supplied samples that represented acute and convalescent COVID-19. PBMCs, B-cell-depleted T cells, or T cells were the source of the cDNA or gDNA that made up the material.

CDR1 and CDR2 from the germline V gene are SGHRS and YFSETQ. CDR3 size: 17 residues. V shed 3 bases and J 4 bases; nucleotides not matched to a gene: 13. Per the authors' pipeline: The assay estimated nucleated cells by amplifying reference gene primers. This table comes from immunoSEQ multiplex PCR, and its TCRdb copy is limited to in-frame clones, with some not included. That table is the source of V, J and clone size, and D and trimming were worked out from the DNA. The sample records approximately 90,000 clones, more than 65% being singletons. Sequencing input: peripheral blood. This TCR derives from a man aged 55 to 70 with acute or convalescent COVID-19. J is TRBJ2-3 and V is TRBV5-1; 8 nucleotides match TRBD2. The DNA of the CDR3 is TGCGCCAGCAGCTCCGGGCTTCGGGCGGGGGGCTCAGATACGCAGTATTTT. This translates into CASSSGLRAGGSDTQYF.